This note documents a single TCR beta chain sequence. V lost 2 bases, J lost 6 bases, and 17 bases lay in between. This CDR3 is built from 16 residues. The V gene's germline CDR1 is SEHNR and CDR2 FQNEAQ (reference sequence). The study recruited people aged roughly 18 to 100 years across about two dozen US areas. All recovered Cohort 3 donors got two negative PCRs, got clearance, or saw symptom resolution. The sample originates from a study of blood T cell repertoires in COVID-19. Study summary: PBMCs, B-cell-depleted T cells, or T cells provided the cDNA or gDNA that made up the material.

Profiling relied on immunoSEQ multiplex PCR, and the TCRdb table lists in-frame clones only, not all of them. The sample records 250,000 to 400,000 clones, about 88% being singletons. The clonotype originates from a man aged 55-75 years who had recovered from COVID-19. The sample consisted of PBMCs or T cells enriched from blood (not recorded which). V is TRBV7-9 and J is TRBJ2-1; the D gene is possibly TRBD2 (6 bases). The CDR3 sequence: CASSLFGQRRGNEQFF. The CDR3 DNA reads TGTGCCAGCAGCTTATTTGGCCAGAGGCGGGGCAATGAGCAGTTCTTC.